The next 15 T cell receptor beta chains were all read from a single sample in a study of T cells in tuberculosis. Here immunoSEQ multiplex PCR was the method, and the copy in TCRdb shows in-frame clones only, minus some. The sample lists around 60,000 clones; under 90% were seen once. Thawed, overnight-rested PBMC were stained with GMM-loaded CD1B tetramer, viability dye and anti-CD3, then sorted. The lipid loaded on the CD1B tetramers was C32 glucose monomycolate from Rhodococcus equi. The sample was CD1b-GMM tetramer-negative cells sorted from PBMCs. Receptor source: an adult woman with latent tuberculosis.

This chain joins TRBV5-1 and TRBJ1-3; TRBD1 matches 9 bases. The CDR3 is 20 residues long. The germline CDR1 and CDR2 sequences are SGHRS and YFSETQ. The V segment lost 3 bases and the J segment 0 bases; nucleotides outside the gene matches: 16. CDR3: CASSSAGQGGPSTSGNTIYF. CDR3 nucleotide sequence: TGCGCCAGCAGCTCGGCGGGACAGGGTGGCCCCTCCACCTCTGGAAACACCATATATTTT. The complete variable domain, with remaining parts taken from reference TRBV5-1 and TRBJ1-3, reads KAGVTQTPRYLIKTRGQQVTLSCSPISGHRSVSWYQQTPGQGLQFLFEYFSETQRNKGNFPGRFSGRQFSNSRSEMNVSTLELGDSALYLCASSSAGQGGPSTSGNTIYFGEGSWLTVV.

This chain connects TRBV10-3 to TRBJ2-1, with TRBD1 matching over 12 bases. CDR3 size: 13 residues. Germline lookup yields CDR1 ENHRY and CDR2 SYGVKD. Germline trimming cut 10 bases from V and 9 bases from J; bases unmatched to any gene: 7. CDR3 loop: CATGGQGAVEQFF. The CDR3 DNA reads TGTGCCACCGGGGGACAGGGGGCAGTTGAGCAGTTCTTC.

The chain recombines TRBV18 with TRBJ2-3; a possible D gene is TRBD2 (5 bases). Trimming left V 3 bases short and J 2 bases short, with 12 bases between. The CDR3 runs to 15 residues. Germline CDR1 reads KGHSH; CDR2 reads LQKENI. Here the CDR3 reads CASSPATTYTDTQYF. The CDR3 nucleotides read TGTGCCAGCTCACCGGCGACTACGTACACAGATACGCAGTATTTT. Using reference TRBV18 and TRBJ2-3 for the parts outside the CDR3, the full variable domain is NAGVMQNPRHLVRRRGQEARLRCSPMKGHSHVYWYRQLPEEGLKFMVYLQKENIIDESGMPKERFSAEFPKEGPSILRIQQVVRGDSAAYFCASSPATTYTDTQYFGPGTRLTVL.

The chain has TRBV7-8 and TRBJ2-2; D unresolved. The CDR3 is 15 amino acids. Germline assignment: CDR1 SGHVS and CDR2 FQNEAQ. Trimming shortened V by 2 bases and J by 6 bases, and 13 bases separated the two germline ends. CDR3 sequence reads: CASSLISGGSGELFF. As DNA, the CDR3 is TGTGCCAGCAGCTTAATTTCGGGTGGATCCGGGGAGCTGTTTTTT.

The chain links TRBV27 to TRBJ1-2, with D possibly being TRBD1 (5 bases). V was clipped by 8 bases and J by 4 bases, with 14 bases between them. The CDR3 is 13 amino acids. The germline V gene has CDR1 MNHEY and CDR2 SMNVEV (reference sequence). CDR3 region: CASADTGTYGYTF. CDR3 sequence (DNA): TGTGCCAGCGCAGACACAGGAACCTATGGCTACACCTTC.

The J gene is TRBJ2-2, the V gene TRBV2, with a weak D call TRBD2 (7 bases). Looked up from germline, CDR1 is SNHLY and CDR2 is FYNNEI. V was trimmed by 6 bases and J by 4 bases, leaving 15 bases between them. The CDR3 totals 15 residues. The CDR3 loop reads CASSRGGVITGELFF. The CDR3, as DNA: TGTGCCAGCAGCAGGGGAGGGGTTATCACCGGGGAGCTGTTTTTT.

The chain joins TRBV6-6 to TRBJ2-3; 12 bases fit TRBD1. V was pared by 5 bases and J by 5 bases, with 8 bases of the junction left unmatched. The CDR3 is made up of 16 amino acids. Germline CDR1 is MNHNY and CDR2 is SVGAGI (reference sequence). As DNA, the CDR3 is TGTGCCAGCAGTCTATCGGGACAGGGGGCCCAAGATACGCAGTATTTT. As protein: CASSLSGQGAQDTQYF.

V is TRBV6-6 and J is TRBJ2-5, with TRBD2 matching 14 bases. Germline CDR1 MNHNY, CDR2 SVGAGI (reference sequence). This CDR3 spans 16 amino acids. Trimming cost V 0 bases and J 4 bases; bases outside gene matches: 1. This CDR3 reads CASSYSTSGGGETQYF. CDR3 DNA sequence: TGTGCCAGCAGTTACTCGACTAGCGGGGGGGGAGAGACCCAGTACTTC.

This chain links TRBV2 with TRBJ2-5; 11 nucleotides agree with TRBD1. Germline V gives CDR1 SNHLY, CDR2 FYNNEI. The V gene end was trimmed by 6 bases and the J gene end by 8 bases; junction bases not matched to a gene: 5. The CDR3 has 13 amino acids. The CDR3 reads CASRPGTGGTQYF. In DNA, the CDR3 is TGTGCCAGCAGGCCCGGGACAGGGGGAACCCAGTACTTC.

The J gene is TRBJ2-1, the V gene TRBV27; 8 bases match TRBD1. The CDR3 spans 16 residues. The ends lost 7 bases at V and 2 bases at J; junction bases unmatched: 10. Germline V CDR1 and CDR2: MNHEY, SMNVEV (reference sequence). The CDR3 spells CASNTRTGSTYNEQFF. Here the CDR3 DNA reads TGTGCCAGCAACACCCGGACAGGGTCAACCTACAATGAGCAGTTCTTC.

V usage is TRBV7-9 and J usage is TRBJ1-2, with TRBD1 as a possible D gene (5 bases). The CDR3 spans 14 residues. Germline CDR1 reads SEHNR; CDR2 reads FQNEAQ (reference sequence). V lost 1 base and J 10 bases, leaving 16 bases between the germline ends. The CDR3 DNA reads TGTGCCAGCAGCTTAGATGGGGCAAGGCCGTTCTACACCTTC. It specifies CASSLDGARPFYTF.

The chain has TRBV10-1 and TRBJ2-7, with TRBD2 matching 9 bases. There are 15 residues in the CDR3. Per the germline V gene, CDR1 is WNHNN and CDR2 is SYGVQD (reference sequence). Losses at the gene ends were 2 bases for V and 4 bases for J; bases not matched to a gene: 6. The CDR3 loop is CASSEKGTSRYEQYF. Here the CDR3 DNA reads TGCGCCAGCAGTGAGAAAGGGACTAGCAGGTACGAGCAGTACTTC.

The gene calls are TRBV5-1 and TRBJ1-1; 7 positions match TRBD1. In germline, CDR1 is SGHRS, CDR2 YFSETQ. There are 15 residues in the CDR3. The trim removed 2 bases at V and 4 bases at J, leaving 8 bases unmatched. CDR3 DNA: TGCGCCAGCAGCTTAGAGGGGGCGCGAGGCACTGAAGCTTTCTTT. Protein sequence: CASSLEGARGTEAFF. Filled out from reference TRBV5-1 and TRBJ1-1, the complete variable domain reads KAGVTQTPRYLIKTRGQQVTLSCSPISGHRSVSWYQQTPGQGLQFLFEYFSETQRNKGNFPGRFSGRQFSNSRSEMNVSTLELGDSALYLCASSLEGARGTEAFFGQGTRLTVV.

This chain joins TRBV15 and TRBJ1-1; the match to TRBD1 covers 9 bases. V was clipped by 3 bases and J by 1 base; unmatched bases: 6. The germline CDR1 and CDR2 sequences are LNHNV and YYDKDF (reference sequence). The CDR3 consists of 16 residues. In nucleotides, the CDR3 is TGTGCCACCAGCAGGGACAGGGGTCGACGGAACACTGAAGCTTTCTTT. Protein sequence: CATSRDRGRRNTEAFF.

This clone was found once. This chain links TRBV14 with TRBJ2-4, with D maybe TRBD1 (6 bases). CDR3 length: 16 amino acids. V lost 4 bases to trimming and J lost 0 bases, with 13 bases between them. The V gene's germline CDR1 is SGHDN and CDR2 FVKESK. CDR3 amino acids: CASSLQGPIAKNIQYF. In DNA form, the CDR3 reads TGTGCCAGCAGCCTACAGGGCCCCATAGCCAAAAACATTCAGTACTTC.